The 6 T cell receptor beta chains below come from one sample, sequenced in a study of OX40 agonist ivuxolimab in advanced cancers. The assay was immunoSEQ multiplex PCR, and TCRdb's table has in-frame clones only and misses some. The repertoire holds roughly 80,000 clones, with approximately 87% as singletons. Material: CD4+ or CD8+ T cells sorted from blood, obtained in a trial of the OX40 agonist ivuxolimab. Every receptor here comes from an adult with an advanced solid tumor such as melanoma, head and neck, liver or kidney cancer.

This clone was recorded a few times. The genes are TRBV7-9 and TRBJ1-2, with no clear D. Between the trimmed V and J ends, which lost 1 base and 6 bases, there was a span of 9 bases. The CDR3 runs 13 residues. Germline-derived CDR1 and CDR2 are SEHNR and FQNEAQ (reference sequence). DNA for the CDR3: TGTGCCAGCAGCTTAGTCGGTGGGGATGGCTACACCTTC. Protein sequence: CASSLVGGDGYTF.

The rearrangement joins TRBV4-2 to TRBJ2-7, with D perhaps TRBD1 (6 bases). Germline values: CDR1 LGHNA, CDR2 YNFKEQ. Trimming cost V 1 base and J 1 base, with 14 bases left between them. The CDR3 is made up of 16 amino acids. Written as DNA, the CDR3 is TGTGCCAGCAGCCAAGGGGGGCTAGGGGAGTCCTACGAGCAGTACTTC. Translation gives CASSQGGLGESYEQYF.

Remarks on this clone: Relative to the germline gene, one junction end is altered; a read error may explain this. This chain connects TRBV29-1 to TRBJ1-2; tentatively, D is TRBD1 (6 bases). Germline values: CDR1 SQVTM, CDR2 ANQGSEA. The CDR3 extends over 11 amino acids. The CDR3 protein is CSVNQDRRYTF. CDR3 nucleotide sequence: TGCAGCGTTAACCAGGACAGACGCTACACCTTT.

The V gene is TRBV29-1, the J gene TRBJ2-7; D could derive from TRBD1 or TRBD2 (5 bases each). V was shortened by 5 bases and J by 7 bases, with 24 bases between the two germline ends. The CDR3 spans 15 residues. CDR1 is SQVTM, CDR2 ANQGSEA, per germline. The CDR3 coding sequence is TGCAGCGTTCAACTAAGGACATGGACTGAGCAGGAGCAGTACTTC. It codes for CSVQLRTWTEQEQYF.

J is TRBJ2-2 and V is TRBV11-2; perhaps TRBD2 as D (5 bases). This CDR3 is 13 amino acids long. Trimming removed 1 base at V and 5 bases at J, with 5 bases between. Germline V gene sequence: CDR1 SGHAT, CDR2 FQNNGV. The CDR3 DNA follows: TGTGCCAGCAGCTTAGGAGGGACCGGGGAGCTGTTTTTT. Encoded protein: CASSLGGTGELFF. The full variable domain, in which reference TRBV11-2 and TRBJ2-2 provide the parts outside the CDR3, is EAGVAQSPRYKIIEKRQSVAFWCNPISGHATLYWYQQILGQGPKLLIQFQNNGVVDDSQLPKDRFSAERLKGVDSTLKIQPAKLEDSAVYLCASSLGGTGELFFGEGSRLTVL.

A note on this clone: Other DNA variants within this sample encode the same CDR3. The DNA of the CDR3 is TGTGCCAGCAGTGTACAGGAAAATCAGCCCCAGCATTTT. Protein: CASSVQENQPQHF. The chain carries TRBV7-2 and TRBJ1-5, with D tentatively TRBD1 (5 bases). The ends were cut back, 6 bases at V and 4 bases at J, with 10 bases in the middle. This CDR3 contains 13 residues. CDR1 and CDR2 (germline): SGHTA, FQGNSA.